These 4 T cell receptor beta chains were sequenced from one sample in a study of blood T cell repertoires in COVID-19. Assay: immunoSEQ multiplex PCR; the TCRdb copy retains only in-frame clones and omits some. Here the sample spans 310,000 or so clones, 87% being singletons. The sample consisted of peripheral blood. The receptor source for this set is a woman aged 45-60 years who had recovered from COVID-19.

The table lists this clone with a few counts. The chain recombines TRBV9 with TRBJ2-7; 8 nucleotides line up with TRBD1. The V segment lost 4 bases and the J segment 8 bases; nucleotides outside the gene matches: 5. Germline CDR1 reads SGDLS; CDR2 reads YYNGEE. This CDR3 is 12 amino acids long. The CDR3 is CASSPTGEKQYF. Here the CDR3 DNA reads TGTGCCAGCAGCCCGACAGGGGAGAAGCAGTACTTC.

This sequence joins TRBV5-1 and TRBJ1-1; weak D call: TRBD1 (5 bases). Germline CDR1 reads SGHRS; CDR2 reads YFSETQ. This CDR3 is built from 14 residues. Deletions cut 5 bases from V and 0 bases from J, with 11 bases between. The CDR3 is CASRRDLMNTEAFF. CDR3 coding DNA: TGCGCCAGCAGGCGGGACCTCATGAACACTGAAGCTTTCTTT.

Written as DNA, the CDR3 is TGTGCCAGCTCCCCCAACGAGGGCAATTTGAATGAGCAGTTCTTC. Encoded protein: CASSPNEGNLNEQFF. This chain joins TRBV18 and TRBJ2-1; maybe TRBD2 (5 bases). The CDR3 runs 15 residues. In germline, CDR1 is KGHSH, CDR2 LQKENI. Trimming took 6 bases from V and 7 from J, leaving 19 bases between them.

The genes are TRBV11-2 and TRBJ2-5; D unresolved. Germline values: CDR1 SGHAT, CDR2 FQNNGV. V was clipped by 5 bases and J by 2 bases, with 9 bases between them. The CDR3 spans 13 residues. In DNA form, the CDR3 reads TGTGCCAGCAGCCCTAGATGGCAAGAGACCCAGTACTTC. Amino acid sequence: CASSPRWQETQYF.